This TCR beta chain was observed in a study of cytomegalovirus exposure and HLA in healthy donors. The overall study: An earlier analysis identified 117 million unique TCR beta sequences in about 180 million T cells.

The V gene's germline CDR1 is SGHTS and CDR2 YDEGEE. The CDR3 sequence is 14 residues long. With 2 bases clipped from V and 11 bases from J, the junction kept 5 bases outside the gene matches. Notes on the study in general: A later look showed TCR association rates differing by HLA locus, highest for DRB1 and lowest for HLA-C. It was 150 or so TCR beta chains that were listed as cytomegalovirus-associated.

The study ran its PCR with 60 Vbeta and 13 Jbeta primers. Produced via immunoSEQ multiplex PCR; TCRdb's table is partial and in-frame only. The table records more than 75,000 clones, 75% to 80% of them present only once. To note about this clone: The antigen is unknown.

The clonotype comes from a middle-aged woman in good health and CMV-seronegative. This chain joins TRBV5-8 and TRBJ1-6, with TRBD1 matching over 9 bases. Sequenced input: PBMCs. The CDR3 sequence is CASSFTGGLPPLHF. In DNA form, the CDR3 reads TGTGCCAGCAGCTTCACAGGGGGCCTACCACCCCTCCACTTT.